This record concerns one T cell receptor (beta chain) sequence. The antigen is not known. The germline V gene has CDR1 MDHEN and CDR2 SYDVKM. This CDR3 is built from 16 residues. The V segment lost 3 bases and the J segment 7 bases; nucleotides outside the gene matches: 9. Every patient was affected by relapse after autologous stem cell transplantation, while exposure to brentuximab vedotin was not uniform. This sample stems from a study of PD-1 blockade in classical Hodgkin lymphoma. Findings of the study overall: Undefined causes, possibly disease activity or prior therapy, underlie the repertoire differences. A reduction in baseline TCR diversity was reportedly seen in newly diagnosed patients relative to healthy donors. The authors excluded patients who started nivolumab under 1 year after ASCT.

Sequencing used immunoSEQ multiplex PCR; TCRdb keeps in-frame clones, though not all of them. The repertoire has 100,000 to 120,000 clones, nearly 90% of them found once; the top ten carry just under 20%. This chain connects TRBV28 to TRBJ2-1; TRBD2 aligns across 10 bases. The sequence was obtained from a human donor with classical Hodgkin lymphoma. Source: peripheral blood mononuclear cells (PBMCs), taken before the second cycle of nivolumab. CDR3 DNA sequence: TGTGCCAGCAGTTTTGGGGGGACTAGCGCTCTGAATGAGCAGTTCTTC. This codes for CASSFGGTSALNEQFF.